This T cell receptor (beta chain) originates from a study of blood T cell repertoires in COVID-19 (dated by TCRdb to the early 2020s). Notes on the research overall: Collaborator samples came from the United States, Italy and Spain and covered acute and convalescent phases of COVID-19. The prospective study material was composed of cDNA or gDNA derived from T cells, B-cell-depleted T cells, or PBMCs. Deeply sampled blood TCRbeta repertoires from subjects exposed to, actively infected with, or recovered from COVID-19 were included in the dataset. A freely available public database, intended as a resource for researchers studying the immune response to SARS-CoV-2, is where the repertoires were released. The samples were drawn from the first 160 participants of the ongoing ImmuneRACE study and from 1,254 subjects provided by 6 global collaborators. Sample metadata almost always included a de-identified subject ID, COVID-19 status, age in years and sex. HLA class I and class II types, where available, came from metadata supplied by the sample provider rather than from assay-based typing. What the authors observed across the whole study: The quantity of clinical and demographic metadata differed by source and by participant and was supplied without curation.

Reading the germline V gene gives CDR1 KGHDR and CDR2 SFDVKD. The CDR3, cysteine through phenylalanine, is 18 amino acids long. Only the CDR3 DNA is retained, 54 bases long and in frame from the first base. The V end gives up 4 bases and the J end 3 bases, leaving 9 bases in the junction not matched to a gene. TCRbeta CDR3 regions were amplified from genomic DNA using the immunoSEQ Assay, a bias-controlled multiplex PCR. Per the source publication's procedure: Within the assay, amplification of reference gene primers was used to estimate how many nucleated cells each sample contained. Sequence reads were collapsed and filtered to measure the absolute abundance of every unique TCRbeta CDR3 rearrangement. For each sample, productive Simpson clonality was calculated as the square root of Simpson's diversity index over productive rearrangements. Entries here come from immuneACCESS through TCRdb and include only in-frame sequences with V and J called. Some clones fail to appear in such tables; in the studies checked, an unresolved V gene covers under half of the shortfall, and the cause of the remainder is unknown. That table gives V, J and clone size, and the DNA gave D and trimming. A total of hundreds of thousands of clones appear in this sample, 87% of them only once. Jointly, the top ten make up about 6% of the sample.

Enrolling through a virtual design, the prospective study's participants ranged in age from about 18 to 89 years and lived across some 23 United States geographic areas. Cohort assignment in the prospective study relied on participant-reported clinical history from a screening survey and a study questionnaire. Mobile phlebotomists in the prospective study collected whole blood, serum and a nasopharyngeal or oropharyngeal swab from every participant. Over a 2-month period, participants in the prospective study had the option of providing additional blood draws and questionnaires. Blood samples from the prospective study were shipped frozen or at room temperature prior to DNA extraction. As regards this clone: Its antigen is currently not known. One base away there is no much larger clone; base qualities are not given.

The clonotype comes from a woman aged 25 to 39 with acute COVID-19. The chain was built from TRBV24-1 and TRBJ2-3, with TRBD2 matching 13 junction bases. Sequences were obtained from PBMCs or T cells enriched from blood (not recorded which). The CDR3 protein: CATSDARGGLAGTDTQYF. Here is the DNA: TGTGCCACCAGTGACGCCCGGGGGGGACTAGCGGGGACAGATACGCAGTATTTT.